Reported below is one T cell receptor (beta chain). Under the authors' procedure: Nucleated cell counts were estimated from reference gene primer amplification. This table comes from immunoSEQ multiplex PCR, and its TCRdb copy is limited to in-frame clones, with some not included. V and J calls and clone size come straight from that table; D and trimming were deduced from the DNA. The sample records over 150,000 clones, roughly 84% being singletons. V trimming: 4 bases; J trimming: 7 bases; junction bases outside the gene matches: 6. The V gene's germline CDR1 is SGHNT and CDR2 YENEEA. The CDR3 extends over 16 amino acids. The data were obtained in a study of blood T cell repertoires in COVID-19. Overall study: Sources were T cells, B-cell-depleted T cells, or PBMCs; the material itself was cDNA or gDNA.

Seattle participants joined during active infection and were tracked over time. The clonotype originates from a woman in her fifties or sixties with COVID-19, enrolled during active disease. The chain has TRBV11-3 and TRBJ2-1, with 14 nucleotides matching TRBD2. The sequencing input was peripheral blood. This CDR3 is CASSSRLAGGPNEQFF. The CDR3 DNA reads TGTGCCAGCAGCTCCCGACTAGCGGGAGGGCCGAATGAGCAGTTCTTC.